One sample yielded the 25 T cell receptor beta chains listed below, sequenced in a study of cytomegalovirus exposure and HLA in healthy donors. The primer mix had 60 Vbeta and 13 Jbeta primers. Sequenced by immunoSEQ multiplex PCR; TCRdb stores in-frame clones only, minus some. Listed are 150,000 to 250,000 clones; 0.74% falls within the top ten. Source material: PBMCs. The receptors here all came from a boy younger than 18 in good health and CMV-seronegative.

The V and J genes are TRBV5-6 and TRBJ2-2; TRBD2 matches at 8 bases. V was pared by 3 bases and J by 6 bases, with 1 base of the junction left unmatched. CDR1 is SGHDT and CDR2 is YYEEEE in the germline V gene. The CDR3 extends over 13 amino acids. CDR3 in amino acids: CASSYGGAGELFF. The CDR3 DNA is TGTGCCAGCAGCTACGGGGGGGCCGGGGAGCTGTTTTTT.

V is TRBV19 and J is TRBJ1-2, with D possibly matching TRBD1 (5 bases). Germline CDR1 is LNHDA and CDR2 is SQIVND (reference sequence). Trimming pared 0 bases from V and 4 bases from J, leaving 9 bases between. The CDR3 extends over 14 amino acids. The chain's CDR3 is CASSIDRQSYGYTF. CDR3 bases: TGTGCCAGTAGTATAGATCGACAGAGCTATGGCTACACCTTC.

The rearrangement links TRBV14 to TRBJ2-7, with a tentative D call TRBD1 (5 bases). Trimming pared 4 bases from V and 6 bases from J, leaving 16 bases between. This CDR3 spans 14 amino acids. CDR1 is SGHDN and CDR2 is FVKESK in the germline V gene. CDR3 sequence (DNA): TGTGCCAGCAGCCTCTATCAGGGTAGCTTCGAGCAGTACTTC. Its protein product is CASSLYQGSFEQYF.

CDR3 nucleotide sequence: TGTGCCAGCAGTTTTTATTCCTTTATGGCAGGGGGTCGCTCTGGGGCCAACGTCCTGACTTTC. Protein product: CASSFYSFMAGGRSGANVLTF. V is TRBV28 and J is TRBJ2-6, with TRBD1 identical over 7 bases. V trimming: 3 bases; J trimming: 0 bases; junction bases outside the gene matches: 17. The CDR3 sequence is 21 residues long. Germline-derived CDR1 and CDR2 are MDHEN and SYDVKM.

This chain's CDR3 is CASLTDRVSTGYTF. CDR3 DNA: TGTGCCAGTCTAACCGACAGAGTTTCGACGGGCTACACCTTC. The V call is TRBV19, the J call TRBJ1-2; weak D call: TRBD1 (5 bases). V was pared by 8 bases and J by 8 bases, with 21 bases between. Germline V gene data show CDR1 as LNHDA and CDR2 as SQIVND (reference sequence). The CDR3 is made up of 14 amino acids.

The DNA of the CDR3 is TGCGCCAGCAGCGAGGGGACTAGCGGGGGGTGGCATGAGCAGTTCTTC. Translation gives CASSEGTSGGWHEQFF. The rearrangement uses TRBV5-1 and TRBJ2-1; 15 nucleotides agree with TRBD2. The CDR3 contains 16 residues. Looked up from germline, CDR1 is SGHRS and CDR2 is YFSETQ. Unmatched junction bases numbered 7, after V lost 4 bases and J lost 8 bases. Filled out from reference TRBV5-1 and TRBJ2-1, the complete variable domain reads KAGVTQTPRYLIKTRGQQVTLSCSPISGHRSVSWYQQTPGQGLQFLFEYFSETQRNKGNFPGRFSGRQFSNSRSEMNVSTLELGDSALYLCASSEGTSGGWHEQFFGPGTRLTVL.

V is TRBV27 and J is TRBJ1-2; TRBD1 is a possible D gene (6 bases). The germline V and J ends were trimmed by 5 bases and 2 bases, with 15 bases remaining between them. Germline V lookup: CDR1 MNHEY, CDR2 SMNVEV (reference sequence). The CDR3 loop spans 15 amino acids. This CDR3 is CASSGLDRQNYGYTF. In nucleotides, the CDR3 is TGTGCCAGCAGTGGCCTGGACAGACAAAACTATGGCTACACCTTC.

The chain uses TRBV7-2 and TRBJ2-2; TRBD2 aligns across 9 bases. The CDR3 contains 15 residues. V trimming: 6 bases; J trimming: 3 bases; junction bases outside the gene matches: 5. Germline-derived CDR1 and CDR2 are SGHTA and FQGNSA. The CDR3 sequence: CASRPLAGDTGELFF. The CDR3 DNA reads TGTGCCAGCAGACCATTAGCGGGGGACACCGGGGAGCTGTTTTTT.

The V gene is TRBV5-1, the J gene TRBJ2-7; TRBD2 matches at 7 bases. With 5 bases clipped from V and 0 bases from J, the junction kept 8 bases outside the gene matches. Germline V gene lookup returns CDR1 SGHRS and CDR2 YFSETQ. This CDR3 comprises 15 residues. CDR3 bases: TGCGCCAGCAGTCGAGACCGGGAGGTCTCCTACGAGCAGTACTTC. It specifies CASSRDREVSYEQYF.

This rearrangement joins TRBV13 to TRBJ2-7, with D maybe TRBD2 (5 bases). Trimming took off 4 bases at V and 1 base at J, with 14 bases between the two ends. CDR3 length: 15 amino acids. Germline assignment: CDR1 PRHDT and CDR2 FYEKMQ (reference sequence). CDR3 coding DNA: TGTGCCAGCAGCTCGATAGCGTATCAATCCTACGAGCAGTACTTC. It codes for CASSSIAYQSYEQYF.

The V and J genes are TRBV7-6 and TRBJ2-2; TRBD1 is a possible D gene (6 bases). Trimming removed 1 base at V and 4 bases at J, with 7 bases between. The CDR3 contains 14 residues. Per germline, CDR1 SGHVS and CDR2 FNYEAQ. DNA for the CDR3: TGTGCCAGCAGCTTAGGGACAGCCACCGGGGAGCTGTTTTTT. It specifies CASSLGTATGELFF. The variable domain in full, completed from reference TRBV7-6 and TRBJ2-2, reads GAGVSQSPRYKVTKRGQDVALRCDPISGHVSLYWYRQALGQGPEFLTYFNYEAQQDKSGLPNDRFSAERPEGSISTLTIQRTEQRDSAMYRCASSLGTATGELFFGEGSRLTVL.

DNA for the CDR3: TGTGCCAGTAGTATAGGAGGGACTCTCCATTCACCCCTCCACTTT. It specifies CASSIGGTLHSPLHF. This chain uses TRBV19 with TRBJ1-6; D perhaps matches TRBD1 (5 bases). With 1 base removed from V and 8 bases from J, the gap between germline ends came to 12 bases. The CDR3 length is 15 residues. The V gene's germline CDR1 is LNHDA and CDR2 SQIVND (reference sequence).

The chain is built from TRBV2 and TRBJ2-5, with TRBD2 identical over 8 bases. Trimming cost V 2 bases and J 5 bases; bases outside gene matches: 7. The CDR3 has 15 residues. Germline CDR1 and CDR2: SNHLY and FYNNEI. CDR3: CASSEMAGGPETQYF. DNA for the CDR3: TGTGCCAGCAGTGAAATGGCGGGGGGCCCGGAGACCCAGTACTTC.

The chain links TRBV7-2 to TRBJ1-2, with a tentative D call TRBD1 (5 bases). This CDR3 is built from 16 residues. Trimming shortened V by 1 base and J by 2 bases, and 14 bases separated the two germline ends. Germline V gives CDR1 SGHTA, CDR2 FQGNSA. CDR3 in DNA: TGTGCCAGCAGCTTAGGAGGCGGGGCCAAGAACTATGGCTACACCTTC. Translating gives CASSLGGGAKNYGYTF.

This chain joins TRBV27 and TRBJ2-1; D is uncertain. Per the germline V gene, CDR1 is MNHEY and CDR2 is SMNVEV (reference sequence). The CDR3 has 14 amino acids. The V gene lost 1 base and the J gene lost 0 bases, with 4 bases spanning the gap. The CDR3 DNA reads TGTGCCAGCAGTTTATACAGCTCCTACAATGAGCAGTTCTTC. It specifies CASSLYSSYNEQFF.

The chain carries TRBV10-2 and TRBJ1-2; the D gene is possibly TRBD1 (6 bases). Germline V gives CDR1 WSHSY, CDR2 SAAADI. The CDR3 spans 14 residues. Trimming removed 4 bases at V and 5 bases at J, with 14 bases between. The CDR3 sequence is CASSAGVSSYGYTF. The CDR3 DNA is TGCGCCAGCAGTGCAGGGGTCTCATCTTATGGCTACACCTTC.

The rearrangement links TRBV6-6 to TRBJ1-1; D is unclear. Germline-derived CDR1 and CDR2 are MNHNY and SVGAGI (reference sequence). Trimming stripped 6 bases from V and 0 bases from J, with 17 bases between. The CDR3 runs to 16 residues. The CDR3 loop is CASSLGLKTLNTEAFF. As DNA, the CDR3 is TGTGCCAGCAGCCTTGGACTGAAAACCCTGAACACTGAAGCTTTCTTT.

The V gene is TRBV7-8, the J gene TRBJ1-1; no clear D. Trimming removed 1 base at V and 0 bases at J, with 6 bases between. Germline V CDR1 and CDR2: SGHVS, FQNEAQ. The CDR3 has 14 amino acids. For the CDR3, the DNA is TGTGCCAGCAGCTTAGAACAGTTGAACACTGAAGCTTTCTTT. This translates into CASSLEQLNTEAFF.

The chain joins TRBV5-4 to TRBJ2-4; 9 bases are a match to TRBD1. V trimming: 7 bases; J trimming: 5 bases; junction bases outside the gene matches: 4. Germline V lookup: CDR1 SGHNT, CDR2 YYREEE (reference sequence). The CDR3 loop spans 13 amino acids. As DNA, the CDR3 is TGTGCCAGCCTCGACAGGGGGGAAAACATTCAGTACTTC. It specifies CASLDRGENIQYF.

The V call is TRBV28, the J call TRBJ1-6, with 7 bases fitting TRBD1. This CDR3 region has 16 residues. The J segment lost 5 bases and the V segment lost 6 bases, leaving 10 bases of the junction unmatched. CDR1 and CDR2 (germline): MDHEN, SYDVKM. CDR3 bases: TGTGCCAGCAGCCAAACAGGGGTAGGGGATAATTCACCCCTCCACTTT. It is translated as CASSQTGVGDNSPLHF. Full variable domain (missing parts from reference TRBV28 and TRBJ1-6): DVKVTQSSRYLVKRTGEKVFLECVQDMDHENMFWYRQDPGLGLRLIYFSYDVKMKEKGDIPEGYSVSREKKERFSLILESASTNQTSMYLCASSQTGVGDNSPLHFGNGTRLTVT.

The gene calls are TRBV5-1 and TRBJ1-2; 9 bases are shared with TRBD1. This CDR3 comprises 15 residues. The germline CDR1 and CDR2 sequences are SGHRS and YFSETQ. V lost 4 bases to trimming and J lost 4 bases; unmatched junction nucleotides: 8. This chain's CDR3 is CASSPGTGSSYGYTF. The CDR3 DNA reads TGCGCCAGCAGCCCCGGGACAGGGTCGTCCTATGGCTACACCTTC.

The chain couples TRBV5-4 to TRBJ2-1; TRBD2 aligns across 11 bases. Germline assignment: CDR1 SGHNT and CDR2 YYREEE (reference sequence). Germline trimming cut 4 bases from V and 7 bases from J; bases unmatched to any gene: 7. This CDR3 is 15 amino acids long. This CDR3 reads CASSPTPSGGNEQFF. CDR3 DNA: TGTGCCAGCAGCCCCACCCCTAGCGGGGGGAATGAGCAGTTCTTC.

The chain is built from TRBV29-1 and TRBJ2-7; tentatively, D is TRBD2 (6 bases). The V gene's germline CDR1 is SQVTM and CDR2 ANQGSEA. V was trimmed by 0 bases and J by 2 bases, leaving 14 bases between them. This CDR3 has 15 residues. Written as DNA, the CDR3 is TGCAGCGTTGAAGATGGGCTGGGGAGGCCCTACGAGCAGTACTTC. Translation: CSVEDGLGRPYEQYF.

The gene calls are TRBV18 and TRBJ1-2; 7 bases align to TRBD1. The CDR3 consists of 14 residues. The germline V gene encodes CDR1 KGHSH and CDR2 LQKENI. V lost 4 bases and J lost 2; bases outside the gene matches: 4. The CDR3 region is CASSRGQENYGYTF. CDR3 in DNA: TGTGCCAGCTCACGTGGACAGGAGAACTATGGCTACACCTTC.

The CDR3 is CATSRDLGASYEQYF. The CDR3 nucleotides are TGTGCCACCAGCAGAGATCTAGGGGCCTCCTACGAGCAGTACTTC. The chain uses TRBV15 and TRBJ2-7; possible D gene TRBD1, 5 bases. The germline V and J ends were trimmed by 0 bases and 0 bases, with 9 bases remaining between them. The CDR3 totals 15 residues. Germline assignment: CDR1 LNHNV and CDR2 YYDKDF (reference sequence). The full variable domain, in which reference TRBV15 and TRBJ2-7 provide the parts outside the CDR3, is DAMVIQNPRYQVTQFGKPVTLSCSQTLNHNVMYWYQQKSSQAPKLLFHYYDKDFNNEADTPDNFQSRRPNTSFCFLDIRSPGLGDTAMYLCATSRDLGASYEQYFGPGTRLTVT.